This is a list of T cell receptor beta chains from one sample in a study of blood T cell repertoires in COVID-19. Sequencing used immunoSEQ multiplex PCR; TCRdb keeps in-frame clones, though not all of them. In the table there are about 160,000 clones, about 85% of which are singletons. Sequences were obtained from peripheral blood. These receptors were obtained from a man aged 55-75 years who had recovered from COVID-19. Each CDR3 is given with its conserved first and last residue. The D gene is left open where the match is weak. Expanded clones get a size class; other rows say once, few or many, or leave the size out.

j_gene: TRBJ1-1
v_gene: TRBV5-1
d_gene: .
abundance: .
CDR3nt: TGCGCCAGCAGCTCGGGGGGTGATTACACTGAAGCTTTCTTT
CDR3aa: CASSSGGDYTEAFF

j_gene: TRBJ1-6
v_gene: TRBV12-3/TRBV12-4
d_gene: .
abundance: .
CDR3nt: TGTGCCAGCCGCGGCCAGGGAAACTCACCCCTCCACTTT
CDR3aa: CASRGQGNSPLHF

j_gene: TRBJ2-1
v_gene: TRBV7-9
d_gene: TRBD2
abundance: .
CDR3nt: TGTGCCAGCAGCTTCAGCGGGGGTGGCTCCTACAATGAGCAGTTCTTC
CDR3aa: CASSFSGGGSYNEQFF

j_gene: TRBJ1-1
v_gene: TRBV19
d_gene: TRBD1
abundance: .
CDR3nt: TGTGCCAGTAGTCCACAAGGGACAGGGGAGCGGACTGAAGCTTTCTTT
CDR3aa: CASSPQGTGERTEAFF

j_gene: TRBJ2-6
v_gene: TRBV7-9
d_gene: .
abundance: .
CDR3nt: TGTGCCAGCACCCCGAGGGGGGGAGTCTCTGGGGCCAACGTCCTGACTTTC
CDR3aa: CASTPRGGVSGANVLTF

j_gene: TRBJ2-7
v_gene: TRBV6-5
d_gene: TRBD1
abundance: .
CDR3nt: TGTGCCAGCAGTAGGACAGGGGGGAGAGAGCAGTACTTC
CDR3aa: CASSRTGGREQYF

j_gene: TRBJ2-3
v_gene: TRBV12-3/TRBV12-4
d_gene: .
abundance: .
CDR3nt: TGTGCCAGCAGAAGGGGAACAGATACGCAGTATTTT
CDR3aa: CASRRGTDTQYF

j_gene: TRBJ1-4
v_gene: TRBV18
d_gene: TRBD1
abundance: .
CDR3nt: TGTGCCAGCCACAGGGGGACGAATGAAAAACTGTTTTTT
CDR3aa: CASHRGTNEKLFF

j_gene: TRBJ2-7
v_gene: TRBV4-2
d_gene: .
abundance: .
CDR3nt: TGTGCCAGCAGCCAAGAAGTGGGGGGTGGCGAGCAGTACTTC
CDR3aa: CASSQEVGGGEQYF

j_gene: TRBJ2-1
v_gene: TRBV9
d_gene: .
abundance: .
CDR3nt: TGTGCCAGCAGCCTGACAGGTTACAATGAGCAGTTCTTC
CDR3aa: CASSLTGYNEQFF

j_gene: TRBJ2-2
v_gene: TRBV4-1
d_gene: TRBD1
abundance: .
CDR3nt: TGCGCCAGCAGCCAAGATCAGGGGGCAAACACCGGGGAGCTGTTTTTT
CDR3aa: CASSQDQGANTGELFF

j_gene: TRBJ2-1
v_gene: TRBV4-2
d_gene: TRBD2
abundance: .
CDR3nt: TGTGCCAGCAGCCAAGTAAGCGGGGGGGACAATGAGCAGTTCTTC
CDR3aa: CASSQVSGGDNEQFF

j_gene: TRBJ2-3
v_gene: TRBV27
d_gene: .
abundance: .
CDR3nt: TGTGCCAGTCTCGCTACAGGCATCGCTAGCACAGATACGCAGTATTTT
CDR3aa: CASLATGIASTDTQYF

j_gene: TRBJ1-1
v_gene: TRBV7-9
d_gene: TRBD1
abundance: .
CDR3nt: TGTGCCAGCAGTCGGGGGACAGGGAACACTGAAGCTTTCTTT
CDR3aa: CASSRGTGNTEAFF

j_gene: TRBJ1-1
v_gene: TRBV19
d_gene: .
abundance: .
CDR3nt: TGTGCCAGTAGTATTACGGGGGGGAAGGCTGAAGCTTTCTTT
CDR3aa: CASSITGGKAEAFF

j_gene: TRBJ1-1
v_gene: TRBV5-4
d_gene: TRBD1
abundance: .
CDR3nt: TGTGCCAGCAGCGTGGGGACAGGGAACACTGAAGCTTTCTTT
CDR3aa: CASSVGTGNTEAFF

j_gene: TRBJ2-3
v_gene: TRBV4-3
d_gene: TRBD2
abundance: .
CDR3nt: TGCGCCAGCAGCCTGGGACTAGCAGGATTTACGCAGTATTTT
CDR3aa: CASSLGLAGFTQYF

j_gene: TRBJ2-3
v_gene: TRBV19
d_gene: .
abundance: .
CDR3nt: TGTGCCAGTAGTATAGACCGGCAGGTACACACAGATACGCAGTATTTT
CDR3aa: CASSIDRQVHTDTQYF

j_gene: TRBJ1-6
v_gene: TRBV7-2
d_gene: .
abundance: .
CDR3nt: TGTGCCAGTAAAGAGGGAAGCTCCTATAATTCACCCCTCCACTTT
CDR3aa: CASKEGSSYNSPLHF

j_gene: TRBJ2-7
v_gene: TRBV10-3
d_gene: TRBD1
abundance: .
CDR3nt: TGTGCCATCAGTGAAGTCGGAGACAGGGGTCCTACCTACGAGCAGTACTTC
CDR3aa: CAISEVGDRGPTYEQYF

j_gene: TRBJ2-7
v_gene: TRBV6-5
d_gene: TRBD1
abundance: .
CDR3nt: TGTGCCAGCAGCCACCAGACAGGGGACTACGAGCAGTACTTC
CDR3aa: CASSHQTGDYEQYF

j_gene: TRBJ2-7
v_gene: TRBV6-5
d_gene: TRBD1
abundance: .
CDR3nt: TGTGCCAGCAGTAAAAGACAGGGACCGGGAGAGCAGTACTTC
CDR3aa: CASSKRQGPGEQYF

j_gene: TRBJ1-1
v_gene: TRBV18
d_gene: TRBD1
abundance: once
CDR3nt: TGTGCCAGCTCACCTTTCAGGACAGGGGAGGTTGGCGCTGAAGCTTTCTTT
CDR3aa: CASSPFRTGEVGAEAFF

j_gene: TRBJ2-3
v_gene: TRBV4-1
d_gene: .
abundance: .
CDR3nt: TGCGCCAGCAGCCAGTCGTACTCCCGTAGCACAGATACGCAGTATTTT
CDR3aa: CASSQSYSRSTDTQYF

j_gene: TRBJ2-2
v_gene: TRBV5-4
d_gene: .
abundance: once
CDR3nt: TGTGCCAGCAGAAAGGGGACCGGGGAGCTGTTTTTT
CDR3aa: CASRKGTGELFF

j_gene: TRBJ2-5
v_gene: TRBV6-5
d_gene: .
abundance: .
CDR3nt: TGTGCCAGCAGAAGCAGGGAGGCCCGGCAAGAGACCCAGTACTTC
CDR3aa: CASRSREARQETQYF